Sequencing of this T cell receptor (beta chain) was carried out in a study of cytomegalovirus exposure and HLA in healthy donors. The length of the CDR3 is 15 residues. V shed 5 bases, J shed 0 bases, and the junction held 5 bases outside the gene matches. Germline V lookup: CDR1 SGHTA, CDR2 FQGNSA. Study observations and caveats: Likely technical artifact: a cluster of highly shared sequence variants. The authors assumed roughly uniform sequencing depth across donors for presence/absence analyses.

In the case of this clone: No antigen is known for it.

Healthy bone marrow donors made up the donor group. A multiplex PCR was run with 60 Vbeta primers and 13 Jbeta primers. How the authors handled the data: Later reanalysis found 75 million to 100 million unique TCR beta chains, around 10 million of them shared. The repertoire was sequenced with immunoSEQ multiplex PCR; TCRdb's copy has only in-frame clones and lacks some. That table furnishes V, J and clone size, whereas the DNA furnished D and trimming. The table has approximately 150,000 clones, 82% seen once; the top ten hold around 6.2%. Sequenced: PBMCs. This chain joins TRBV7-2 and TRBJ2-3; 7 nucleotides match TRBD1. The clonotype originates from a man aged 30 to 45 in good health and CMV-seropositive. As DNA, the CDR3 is TGTGCCAGCAGCCGGGACAGTGCTAGCACAGATACGCAGTATTTT. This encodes CASSRDSASTDTQYF.